The text below deals with one TCR beta chain. What it binds is unknown. The data were produced by immunoSEQ multiplex PCR, yet TCRdb's version contains in-frame clones alone and is incomplete. Found here are approximately 100,000 clones, roughly 91% of them singletons; the top ten hold around 17%. This sample stems from a study of T cell responses to AZD1222 COVID-19 vaccine. Regarding the study as a whole: At baseline, just six or seven AZD1222 recipients tested seropositive.

This receptor was identified in an adult in good health. The sequenced sample was peripheral blood, obtained on day 0 of AZD1222 vaccination.

CDR3 in DNA: TGCGCCAGCAGCCCTGGAGGTACCTCTGGAAACACCATATATTTT. Translating gives CASSPGGTSGNTIYF. The gene calls are TRBV5-1 and TRBJ1-3; D remains unclear. The V gene lost 4 bases and the J gene lost 0 bases, with 11 bases spanning the gap. CDR1 is SGHRS, CDR2 YFSETQ, per germline. CDR3 length equals 15 residues. Full variable domain (outside the CDR3, taken from reference TRBV5-1 and TRBJ1-3): KAGVTQTPRYLIKTRGQQVTLSCSPISGHRSVSWYQQTPGQGLQFLFEYFSETQRNKGNFPGRFSGRQFSNSRSEMNVSTLELGDSALYLCASSPGGTSGNTIYFGEGSWLTVV.